This TCR beta chain was sequenced during a study of blood T cells in healthy people across ages. CDR1 and CDR2 (germline): SGHAT, FQNNGV. The CDR3 has 15 residues. Trimming left V 5 bases short and J 4 bases short, with 14 bases between. Together with a sample-barcoded 5' primer, a J-beta primer mix was included in a second PCR lasting 7 to 11 cycles. Each cDNA molecule received a tag from a template-switch adaptor that had 12 random nucleotides. TCRdb re-analysed the 5' RACE reads in MiXCR, keeping a single row per CDR3 protein. The data contain 800,000 or so distinct CDR3 sequences, around 62% of them singletons.

The sequenced material came from blood. This chain joins TRBV11-2 and TRBJ1-4; no definite D call. The clonotype comes from a man aged 25-45 years in good health. The CDR3 nucleotides are TGTGCCAGCAGCCCGAGCGGAGGACGTAATGAAAAACTGTTTTTT. This sequence encodes CASSPSGGRNEKLFF.